This T cell receptor (beta chain) appears in the sequencing data of a study of identical twins (dated by TCRdb to between 2015 and 2016). Regarding the complete study: TCR alpha and beta repertoires from monozygotic twins, unrelated adults of various ages and cord blood were deep-sequenced to test whether fetal clonotypes persist. To rule out contamination, replicate twin experiments were performed at different times with different library preparation protocols.

Concerning this clonotype itself: Its antigen has not been determined. No clone much larger than this one lies a single base away; base qualities are absent.

Every donor was a healthy Caucasian. Three pairs of female monozygotic twins, all aged roughly 18 to 29 years, made up the twin cohort. The RNA used for TCR libraries was isolated from peripheral blood mononuclear cells. In the germline V gene, CDR1 corresponds to SNHLY and CDR2 to FYNNEI. V loses 8 bases of germline sequence and J loses 3 bases, and the interval between the two ends is 14 bases. There are 13 amino acids in the CDR3, from cysteine to phenylalanine inclusive. CDR3 DNA only is kept here, 39 bases in frame from base 1. Library preparation used 5' RACE. Sequencing was carried out with an Illumina HiSeq 2000. A universal primer binding site was introduced by template switching, and a unique molecular identifier was present in the final cDNA, enabling accurate counting of TCR cDNA molecules. First-strand cDNA for TCR alpha and beta chains was synthesized from specific primers in the conserved constant-segment region. Each cDNA library was double barcoded, with a SMART-Mk sample barcode plus Illumina barcodes, to control for contamination. TruSeq adapter sequences along with Illumina sample barcodes were introduced in two successive PCR steps. The TCR alpha and beta cDNA libraries were sequenced on the Illumina HiSeq platform using custom primers. In the source study's methods: MiGEC processed the raw reads to extract unique molecular identifiers, while MiXCR was used to determine the CDR3 positions. Recombination models were inferred per individual with the repgenHMM and IGoR tools using an EM algorithm. Shared clonotypes were analyzed with the tcR package in R, and sharing was normalized by the product of cloneset sizes. To study raw recombination free of thymic and clonal selection effects, out-of-frame nonproductive sequences were analyzed. Using fastp at Q25 and MiXCR, TCRdb reprocessed the public reads and kept productive beta chains. Rows with a matching CDR3 protein are joined into one entry that keeps the most common DNA and genes. In this record, the V and J calls reflect TCRdb's handling and not the investigators' own analysis. Here the sample has roughly 720,000 distinct CDR3 sequences; around a sixth occur a single time. The ten biggest clones cover approximately 14% of the sample.

The paper's findings and limits, for the study overall: Out-of-frame TCR alpha sharing in monozygotic twins was systematically underestimated by recombination models, whereas sharing between unrelated individuals was in agreement with the recombination models. Fewer insertions were carried by abundant cord blood beta clonotypes; a weaker similar trend was observed in young adult naive repertoires, while no such trend was observed in memory repertoires. Excess twin sharing in beta out-of-frame sequences was weaker because fewer shared sequences lowered the signal-to-noise ratio. Compared with coincidental sharing between unrelated individuals, out-of-frame TCR alpha sequences shared between twins showed an excess of sequences with low generation probability. Invariant T cells such as MAIT and iNKT could partly confound zero-insertion analyses, though diverse VJ usage argued against this for most clonotypes. Because the same donors could not be followed over many years, the conclusions depended on cross-sectional statistical analysis.

In addition, the sample was reused for a study of T cells expressing NK-cell markers. The second study, in turn, reports: Three sorted T-cell subsets (CD3+CD56+NKG2C+, CD3+CD56+NKG2C- and CD3+CD56-NKG2C+) from 8 or 9 donors had their TCR beta-chain repertoires profiled. Seven of the eight sequenced donors were HCMV-seropositive and one was HCMV-seronegative. To restrict sorting to alphabetaTCR-expressing T cells, an anti-gammadeltaTCR antibody was added in several experiments. In roughly 6 donors, the dominant CD3+CD56+NKG2C+ clonotypes ranked among the top 10 CD8+ clonotypes, making up about 1.0-7.5% of CD8+ T cells. Those dominant clonotypes were again the most abundant among CD3+CD56-NKG2C+ cells in a few donors, at about 28.3-60.1%. Whether the expanded NKG2C-expressing T cell clones were specific for HCMV antigens remained unclear. The eight sequenced donors were randomly selected healthy volunteers, three men and five women. A commercial ELISA kit detecting HCMV-specific IgG in serum was used to determine HCMV serostatus. For several donors, bulk peripheral blood T-cell repertoires were also sequenced from unsorted PBMC. MIGEC was used to demultiplex reads and group the reads by UMI, and MiTCR was used to assemble and quantify clonotypes. To exclude erroneous sequences, any TCR cDNA sequence not supported by at least two reads was discarded. Downstream repertoire analysis used the tcR package, and clonotypes were matched across fractions by CDR3 nucleotide sequence plus V segment. VDJmatch was used to annotate antigen specificity against VDJdb, with one amino acid substitution in CDR3 allowed.

This clonotype originated in a woman aged 18-29 years in good health. Sequencing used PBMCs. The rearranged chain carries TRBV2 and TRBJ2-7; D gene: possibly TRBD1, on 6 matching bases. The CDR3 is CASARTAGYEQYF. The DNA sequence reads TGTGCCAGCGCCCGGACAGCCGGCTACGAGCAGTACTTC.